Each of the 18 T cell receptor beta chains below was sequenced from the same sample in a study of T cells expressing NK-cell markers. TCRdb reworked the 5' RACE reads into one entry per CDR3 protein, no DNA. The sample has about 720 distinct CDR3 sequences. The sample comprised blood T cells: a sorted CD56 or NKG2C T cell subset, CD4+ or CD8+ T cells, or bulk PBMC T cells (not recorded which). The receptors originated from a woman aged 45 to 65 in good health.

The rearrangement links TRBV5-6 to TRBJ2-5. Germline assignment: CDR1 SGHDT and CDR2 YYEEEE. This CDR3 contains 11 residues. CDR3 amino acids: CASSSQETQYF.

This clonotype counts as medium-sized (0.01 to 0.1%) by frequency. The chain recombines TRBV20-1 with TRBJ1-5. Germline V gene sequence: CDR1 DFQATT, CDR2 SNEGSKA (reference sequence). This CDR3 has 15 residues. The CDR3 is CSARDLGEPNQPQHF.

This clonotype is medium-sized by frequency. J is TRBJ2-2 and V is TRBV3-1; without DNA, the TCRdb call of TRBD1 cannot be checked. The CDR3 spans 16 residues. CDR1 and CDR2 (germline): LGHDT, YNNKEL (reference sequence). This CDR3 is CASSLEGEINTGELFF.

According to its frequency, this clonotype is medium-sized (0.01 to 0.1%). The chain links TRBV5-1 to TRBJ1-6; the D call from TCRdb, TRBD1, cannot be confirmed without DNA. Germline V gene data show CDR1 as SGHRS and CDR2 as YFSETQ. There are 15 residues in the CDR3. CDR3 in amino acids: CASSLEGTGGSPLHF.

In terms of frequency, this clonotype is medium-sized. This chain joins TRBV27 and TRBJ2-1; TCRdb's D call, TRBD2, is unchecked because there is no DNA. The CDR3 length is 19 residues. Germline values: CDR1 MNHEY, CDR2 SMNVEV (reference sequence). CDR3 residues: CASSLFVLPSGGGYNEQFF.

V is TRBV30 and J is TRBJ2-2; TCRdb lists TRBD1, though no DNA is available to test this call. Per the germline V gene, CDR1 is GTSNPN and CDR2 is SVGIG (reference sequence). The CDR3 is 16 amino acids. This CDR3 is CAWSVVPGANTGELFF. Combining the CDR3 with reference TRBV30 and TRBJ2-2 gives the whole variable domain SQTIHQWPATLVQPVGSPLSLECTVEGTSNPNLYWYRQAAGRGLQLLFYSVGIGQISSEVPQNLSASRPQDRQFILSSKKLLLSDSGFYLCAWSVVPGANTGELFFGEGSRLTVL.

This clonotype is identified as medium-sized from frequency. This rearrangement joins TRBV6-1 to TRBJ1-5; TCRdb returns TRBD1, unconfirmable since there is no DNA. CDR3 size: 16 residues. The germline V gene encodes CDR1 MNHNS and CDR2 SASEGT. Here the CDR3 reads CASSETTDRGSEPQHF.

The genes are TRBV5-1 and TRBJ2-2; there is no DNA to check the TCRdb D call of TRBD1. The CDR3 is 15 amino acids. From germline, CDR1 is SGHRS and CDR2 YFSETQ. The CDR3 loop is CASSLGTGTTGELFF.

This clonotype is called medium-sized based on its frequency. V usage is TRBV7-9 and J usage is TRBJ2-1; the D call from TCRdb, TRBD1, cannot be confirmed without DNA. CDR3 size: 12 residues. The germline V gene has CDR1 SEHNR and CDR2 FQNEAQ (reference sequence). CDR3 loop: CASSWTGNEQFF.

This clonotype is labeled medium-sized based on frequency. The rearrangement joins TRBV11-2 to TRBJ1-3. The CDR3 is made up of 14 amino acids. CDR1 SGHAT and CDR2 FQNNGV come from the germline V gene. The CDR3 sequence: CASSLSDPGNTIYF.

This clonotype is labeled medium-sized (0.01 to 0.1%) based on frequency. The chain couples TRBV4-1 to TRBJ1-2. CDR1 is MGHRA and CDR2 is YSYEKL in the germline V gene. The CDR3 runs 14 residues. CDR3 residues: CASSQPQERYGYTF.

The rearrangement joins TRBV4-2 to TRBJ2-1; TCRdb indicates TRBD2, and absent DNA this call remains unverified. Germline values: CDR1 LGHNA, CDR2 YNFKEQ. The length of the CDR3 is 16 residues. CDR3 loop: CASSQAAGLQKTEQFF.

The CDR3 is CASSLEGKNSPLHF. The rearrangement uses TRBV13 and TRBJ1-6; the D call of TRBD1 rests on TCRdb alone, since no DNA is present to check it. Germline CDR1 is PRHDT and CDR2 is FYEKMQ (reference sequence). The CDR3 is made up of 14 amino acids.

The chain carries TRBV20-1 and TRBJ2-1; TCRdb returns TRBD2, unconfirmable since there is no DNA. This CDR3 contains 14 residues. Germline lookup yields CDR1 DFQATT and CDR2 SNEGSKA (reference sequence). The CDR3 region is CSARLAGEWNEQFF.

The rearrangement uses TRBV29-1 and TRBJ2-1. This CDR3 has 13 residues. CDR1 and CDR2 (germline): SQVTM, ANQGSEA. The CDR3: CSVEDSNHNEQFF.

According to its frequency, this clonotype is large. The chain combines TRBV7-9 with TRBJ2-1; TCRdb names TRBD2, which stays unverified in the absence of DNA. CDR1 is SEHNR, CDR2 FQNEAQ, per germline (reference sequence). The CDR3 consists of 15 residues. This CDR3 reads CASSLVLADYNEQFF.

Judged by frequency, this clonotype is medium-sized. The chain links TRBV3-1 to TRBJ2-1; TCRdb outputs TRBD1, but without DNA this stays unchecked. The CDR3 is 15 amino acids. Per germline, CDR1 LGHDT and CDR2 YNNKEL (reference sequence). The CDR3 reads CASSQGDRVYNEQFF.

This clonotype is labeled medium-sized based on frequency. The chain has TRBV20-1 and TRBJ2-7. The CDR3 consists of 15 residues. The V gene's germline CDR1 is DFQATT and CDR2 SNEGSKA (reference sequence). The CDR3 sequence: CSARANSGSFYEQYF.